The present entry profiles one T cell receptor (beta chain) with its context. This sample is part of a study of shared T cell receptors in the human thymus. The length of the CDR3 is 15 residues. V shed 0 bases, J shed 4 bases, and the junction held 2 bases outside the gene matches. Germline V gives CDR1 LNHDA, CDR2 SQIVND (reference sequence). Some clones are missing from TCRdb's copy, which holds only in-frame ones; the method was immunoSEQ multiplex PCR. The profile shows 640,000 or so clones, approximately 87% of them singletons. The data were also submitted as part of a second study, on human thymus T cells.

The TCR comes from a boy younger than two with a congenital heart defect. J is TRBJ1-1 and V is TRBV19, with TRBD1 identical over 10 bases. The specimen sequenced was thymocytes. CDR3 bases: TGTGCCAGTAGTATAGAACGGACAGGGGGCACTGAAGCTTTCTTT. Amino acids: CASSIERTGGTEAFF.